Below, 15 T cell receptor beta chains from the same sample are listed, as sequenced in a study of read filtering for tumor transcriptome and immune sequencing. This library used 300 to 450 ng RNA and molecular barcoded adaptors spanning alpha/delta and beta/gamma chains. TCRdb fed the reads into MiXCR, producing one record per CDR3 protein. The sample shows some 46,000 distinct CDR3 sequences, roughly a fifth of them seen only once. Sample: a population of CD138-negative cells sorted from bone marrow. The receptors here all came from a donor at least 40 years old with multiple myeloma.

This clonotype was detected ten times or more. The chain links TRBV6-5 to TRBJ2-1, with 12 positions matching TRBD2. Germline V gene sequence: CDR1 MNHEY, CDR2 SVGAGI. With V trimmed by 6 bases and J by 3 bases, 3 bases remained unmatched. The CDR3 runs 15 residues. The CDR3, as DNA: TGTGCCAGCAGCCTGACTAGCGGGAGCTACAATGAGCAGTTCTTC. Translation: CASSLTSGSYNEQFF.

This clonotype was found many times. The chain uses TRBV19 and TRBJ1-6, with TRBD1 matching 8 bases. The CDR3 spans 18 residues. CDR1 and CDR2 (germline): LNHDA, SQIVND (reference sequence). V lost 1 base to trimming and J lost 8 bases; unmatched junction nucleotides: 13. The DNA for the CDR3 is TGTGCCAGTAGTATAGGAGCCGCAGGGGGCCGCTCCGATTCACCCCTCCACTTT. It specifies CASSIGAAGGRSDSPLHF.

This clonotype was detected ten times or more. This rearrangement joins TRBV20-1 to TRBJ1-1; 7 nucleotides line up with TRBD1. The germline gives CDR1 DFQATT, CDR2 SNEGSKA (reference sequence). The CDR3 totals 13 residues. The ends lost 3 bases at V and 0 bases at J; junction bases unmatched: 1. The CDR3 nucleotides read TGCAGTGCTAGGGGACAGCTGAACACTGAAGCTTTCTTT. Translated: CSARGQLNTEAFF.

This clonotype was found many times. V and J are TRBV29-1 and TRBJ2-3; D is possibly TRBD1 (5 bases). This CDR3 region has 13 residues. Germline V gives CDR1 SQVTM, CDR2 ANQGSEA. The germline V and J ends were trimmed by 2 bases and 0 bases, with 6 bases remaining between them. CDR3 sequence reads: CSVERGSTDTQYF. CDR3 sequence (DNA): TGCAGCGTTGAAAGGGGCAGCACAGATACGCAGTATTTT.

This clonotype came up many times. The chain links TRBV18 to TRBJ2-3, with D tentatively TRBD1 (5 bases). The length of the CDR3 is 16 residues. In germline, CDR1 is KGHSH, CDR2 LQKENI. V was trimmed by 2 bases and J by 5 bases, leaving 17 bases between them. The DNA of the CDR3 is TGTGCCAGCTCACCAGCAGGGATCCGGGCACGAGATACGCAGTATTTT. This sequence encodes CASSPAGIRARDTQYF. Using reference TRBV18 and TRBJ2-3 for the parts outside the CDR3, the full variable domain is NAGVMQNPRHLVRRRGQEARLRCSPMKGHSHVYWYRQLPEEGLKFMVYLQKENIIDESGMPKERFSAEFPKEGPSILRIQQVVRGDSAAYFCASSPAGIRARDTQYFGPGTRLTVL.

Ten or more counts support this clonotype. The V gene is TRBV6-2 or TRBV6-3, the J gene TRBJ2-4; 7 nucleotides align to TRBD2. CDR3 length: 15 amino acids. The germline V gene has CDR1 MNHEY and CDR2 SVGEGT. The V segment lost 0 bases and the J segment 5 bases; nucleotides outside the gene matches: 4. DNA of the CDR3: TGTGCCAGCAGTTACTCGACTAGCTCACAAAACATTCAGTACTTC. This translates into CASSYSTSSQNIQYF.

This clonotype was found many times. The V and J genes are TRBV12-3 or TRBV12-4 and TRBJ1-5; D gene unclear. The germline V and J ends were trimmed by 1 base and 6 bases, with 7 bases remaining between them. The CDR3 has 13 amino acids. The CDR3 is CASSLGEGQPQHF. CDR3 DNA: TGTGCCAGCAGTTTAGGGGAGGGTCAGCCCCAGCATTTT.

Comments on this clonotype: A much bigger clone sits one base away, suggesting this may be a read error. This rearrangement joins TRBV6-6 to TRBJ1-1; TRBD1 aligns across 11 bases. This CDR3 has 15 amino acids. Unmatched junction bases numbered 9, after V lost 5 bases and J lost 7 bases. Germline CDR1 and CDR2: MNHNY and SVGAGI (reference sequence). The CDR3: CASSPRTGGLVEAFF. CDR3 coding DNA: TGTGCCAGCAGTCCACGGACAGGGGGCCTGGTTGAAGCTTTCTTT.

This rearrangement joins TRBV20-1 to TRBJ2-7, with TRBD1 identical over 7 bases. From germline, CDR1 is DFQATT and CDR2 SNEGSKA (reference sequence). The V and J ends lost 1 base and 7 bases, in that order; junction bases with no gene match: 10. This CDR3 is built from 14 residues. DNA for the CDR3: TGCAGTGCTAGAGGGGCAGGGGGTTCGTGGGAGCAGTACTTC. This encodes CSARGAGGSWEQYF.

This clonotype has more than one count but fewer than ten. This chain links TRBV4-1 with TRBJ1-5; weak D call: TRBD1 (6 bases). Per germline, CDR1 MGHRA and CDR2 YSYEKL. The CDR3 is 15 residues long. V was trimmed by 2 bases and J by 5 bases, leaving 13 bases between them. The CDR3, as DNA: TGCGCCAGCAGCCAAAAGGGGGACACCTATCAGCCCCAGCATTTT. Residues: CASSQKGDTYQPQHF.

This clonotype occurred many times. The CDR3, as DNA: TGTGCCAGCAGCCCAAACAGGAATCAGCCCCAGCATTTT. As protein: CASSPNRNQPQHF. The rearrangement links TRBV6-2 or TRBV6-3 to TRBJ1-5; D may be TRBD1 (5 bases). Germline CDR1 reads MNHEY; CDR2 reads SVGEGT. The CDR3 sequence is 13 residues long. V was shortened by 6 bases and J by 4 bases, with 10 bases between the two germline ends.

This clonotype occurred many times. Here the CDR3 DNA reads TGTGCCAGAGAAGGGGGACAGAGCACAGATACGCAGTATTTT. Its protein is CAREGGQSTDTQYF. This chain uses TRBV2 with TRBJ2-3; TRBD1 matches at 7 bases. The CDR3 is made up of 14 amino acids. In germline, CDR1 is SNHLY, CDR2 FYNNEI. After removal of 9 bases from V and 0 bases from J, the junction contained 6 bases not matched to a gene.

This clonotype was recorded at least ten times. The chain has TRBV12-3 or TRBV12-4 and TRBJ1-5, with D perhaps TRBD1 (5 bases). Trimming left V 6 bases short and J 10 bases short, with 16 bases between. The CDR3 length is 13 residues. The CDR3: CASRRMGDTPQHF. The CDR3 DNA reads TGTGCCAGCAGGAGAATGGGGGATACACCCCAGCATTTT.

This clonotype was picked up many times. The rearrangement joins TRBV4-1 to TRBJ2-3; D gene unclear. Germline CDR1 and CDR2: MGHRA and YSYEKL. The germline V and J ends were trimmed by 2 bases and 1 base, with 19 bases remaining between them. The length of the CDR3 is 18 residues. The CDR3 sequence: CASSQFLTARRGTDTQYF. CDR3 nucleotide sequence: TGCGCCAGCAGCCAATTTCTCACAGCGCGGCGTGGCACAGATACGCAGTATTTT.

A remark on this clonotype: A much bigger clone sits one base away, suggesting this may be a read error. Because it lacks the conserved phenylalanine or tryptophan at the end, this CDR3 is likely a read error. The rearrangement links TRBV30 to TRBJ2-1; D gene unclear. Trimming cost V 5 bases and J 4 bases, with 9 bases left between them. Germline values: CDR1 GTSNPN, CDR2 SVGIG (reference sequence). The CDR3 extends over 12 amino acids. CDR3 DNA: TGTGCCTGGCTCCAAGATTACAATGAGCAGTTCTTA. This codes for CAWLQDYNEQFL.